A selection of T cell receptor beta chains follows, all from one sample in a study of cytomegalovirus exposure and HLA in healthy donors. TCRdb's copy holds only in-frame clones and misses some; the assay was immunoSEQ multiplex PCR. The sample contains 85,000 to 100,000 clones, about 81% of which appear only once. Sequencing used PBMCs. These TCRs come from a woman aged 40 to 50 in good health and CMV-seropositive. CDR3s include the opening cysteine and the closing phenylalanine or tryptophan. A D gene is named only where the DNA matches it firmly. Clone size is given for some rows only: seen once, a few or many times, or a class if the clone is expanded.

j_call d_call clone_size v_call cdr3_nt cdr3_aa
TRBJ2-3 TRBD2 . TRBV19 TGTGCCAGTAGGCCTAGCCCAACTAGCGGGAGGGCCGTGTGGACAGATACGCAGTATTTT CASRPSPTSGRAVWTDTQYF
TRBJ2-5 TRBD1 once TRBV7-3 TGTGCCAGCAGCCCGGCCGGGACAGGGAAAGAGACCCAGTACTTC CASSPAGTGKETQYF
TRBJ2-2 TRBD1 . TRBV18 TGTGCCAGCAAGATGGACAGGGCGTTAGCCGGGGAGCTGTTTTTT CASKMDRALAGELFF
TRBJ2-7 . . TRBV6-5 TGTGCCAGCCGAAGAGGGGGTTCGATCAACGAGCAGTACTTC CASRRGGSINEQYF
TRBJ1-1 . . TRBV7-2 TGTGCCAGCAGCCTGGACTGGGCCACTGAAGCTTTCTTT CASSLDWATEAFF
TRBJ1-5 . once TRBV18 TGTGCCAGCTCACGGGGTGCGGGGGATCAGCCCCAGCATTTT CASSRGAGDQPQHF
TRBJ2-7 TRBD1 . TRBV5-5 TGTGCCAGCAGCTTGGGAAACAGGGGCGGGTTCTACGAGCAGTACTTC CASSLGNRGGFYEQYF
TRBJ1-2 TRBD1 . TRBV19 TGTGCCAATAGTACGGGACAGGGGACAAGAAGTGGCTACACCTTC CANSTGQGTRSGYTF
TRBJ2-1 TRBD2 . TRBV29-1 TGCAGCGTCGTAGGACTAGCGGGAGGAGAGCAGTTCTTC CSVVGLAGGEQFF
TRBJ2-7 . few TRBV7-9 TGTTCCAGCAGCGACATGGACAGGGAGGGCTACGAGCAGTACTTC CSSSDMDREGYEQYF
TRBJ2-5 TRBD2 . TRBV27 TGTGCCAGCAGTGGACTAGCGGGAGGTCAAGAGACCCAGTACTTC CASSGLAGGQETQYF
TRBJ1-5 TRBD1 . TRBV18 TGTGCCAGCTCAGGGACAGCTAGCAATCAGCCCCAGCATTTT CASSGTASNQPQHF
TRBJ2-2 TRBD2 . TRBV30 TGTGCCTGGAGTTCCCGACGGACTAGCGGCGGGGAGCTGTTTTTT CAWSSRRTSGGELFF
TRBJ2-7 . . TRBV5-6 TGTGCCAGCAGCTTGTATTCAGGGCACAGCGAGCAGTACTTC CASSLYSGHSEQYF
TRBJ1-3 TRBD1 few TRBV25-1 TGTGCCAGCAGTGGCACCGGGACAGGGTATGGAAACACCATATATTTT CASSGTGTGYGNTIYF
TRBJ2-2 . . TRBV11-3 TGTGCCAGCAGCTCACACACAGGGCGGGAGCTGTTTTTT CASSSHTGRELFF
TRBJ1-5 . . TRBV6-6 TGTGCCAGCAGTTACAGAAGCACTCAGCCCCAGCATTTT CASSYRSTQPQHF
TRBJ2-4 . . TRBV27 TGTGCCAGCAGCCCCGGGGAGTTAGCCAAAAACATTCAGTACTTC CASSPGELAKNIQYF
TRBJ1-1 . . TRBV11-2 TGTGCCAGCAGCTTAACAGGACCCACGAACACTGAAGCTTTCTTT CASSLTGPTNTEAFF
TRBJ2-3 . few TRBV7-3 TGTGCCAGCAGCTGGGCCGGGACTAGCACAGATACGCAGTATTTT CASSWAGTSTDTQYF
TRBJ2-7 . once TRBV6-1 TGTGCCAGCAGTGAGCCCACCCGACAGGGACTGTCCTCCTACGAGCAGTACTTC CASSEPTRQGLSSYEQYF
TRBJ2-5 . . TRBV18 TGTGCCAGCTCTTCATTAGCCGTTCAAGAGACCCAGTACTTC CASSSLAVQETQYF
TRBJ1-2 . . TRBV7-9 TGTGCCAGCAGCTTAGGACAACAGGGTGGCTATGGCTACACCTTC CASSLGQQGGYGYTF
TRBJ1-4 TRBD1 . TRBV5-1 TGCGCCAGCAGTGCTGGGACAGGGGTCGAAAAACTGTTTTTT CASSAGTGVEKLFF
TRBJ1-5 . few TRBV9 TGTGCCAGCAGCGCCTACCCTACAGGGCAGCCCCAGCATTTT CASSAYPTGQPQHF
TRBJ2-1 TRBD2 . TRBV11-2 TGTGCCAGCAGCTTACTAGCGGGAGAAAATGAGCAGTTCTTC CASSLLAGENEQFF
TRBJ2-1 . few TRBV6-4 TGTGCCAGCAGTGACTCAGGGGTCAATGAGCAGTTCTTC CASSDSGVNEQFF
TRBJ2-7 TRBD1 . TRBV5-1 TGCGCCAGCAGCCTCTCCGGGACAGTTTCCTACGAGCAGTACTTC CASSLSGTVSYEQYF
TRBJ2-5 . . TRBV19 TGTGCCAGTAGTCCCGTCCAGGGCCAAGAGACCCAGTACTTC CASSPVQGQETQYF
TRBJ2-7 TRBD2 . TRBV25-1 TGTGCCAGCAGTGAATCCCGCGCCCCGGGGGGTCCGGAACAGTACTTC CASSESRAPGGPEQYF
TRBJ2-2 TRBD2 . TRBV27 TGTGCCAGCGGTTTTTTCGGACGGGGGGCCGGGGAGCTGTTTTTT CASGFFGRGAGELFF
TRBJ2-7 TRBD2 . TRBV7-9 TGTGCCAGCAGCTTGGCTAGCGGGAGGCCGGACTCCTACGAGCAGTACTTC CASSLASGRPDSYEQYF
TRBJ2-7 . . TRBV6-1 TGTGCCAGCAGGAACGCAGGGGCCAACGAGCAGTACTTC CASRNAGANEQYF
TRBJ2-1 . . TRBV5-1 TGCGCCAGCAGCTTGGCCCTCGACAATGAGCAGTTCTTC CASSLALDNEQFF
TRBJ1-2 TRBD1 few TRBV10-3 TGTGCCATCAGTGACGGACAGGGGCTACGTGGCTACACCTTC CAISDGQGLRGYTF
TRBJ2-5 TRBD1 . TRBV18 TGTGCCAGCTCACCACCCACAGGGGGTTTTGAGACCCAGTACTTC CASSPPTGGFETQYF
TRBJ1-5 . . TRBV11-3 TGTGCCAGCAGCTTAGATGGTGCAGTGCCCCAGCATTTT CASSLDGAVPQHF
TRBJ2-7 TRBD2 . TRBV5-5 TGTGCCAGCAGCTTGGTGCTAGCGGGAGGGTTGGGGGGTTACGAGCAGTACTTC CASSLVLAGGLGGYEQYF
TRBJ2-7 TRBD1 . TRBV5-1 TGCGCCAGCAGCTTAACAGGGGGCGGACCGGGCTCCTACGAGCAGTACTTC CASSLTGGGPGSYEQYF
TRBJ1-5 TRBD1 once TRBV7-2 TGTGCCAGCAGCGTAGGGACAGGGAGCAATCAGCCCCAGCATTTT CASSVGTGSNQPQHF
TRBJ2-1 . . TRBV30 TGTGCCTGGAGTCCTAGCGCAAATGAGCAGTTCTTC CAWSPSANEQFF
TRBJ2-7 TRBD1 . TRBV6-5 TGTGCCAGCAGCCTTGGGACAGGGGGTACCTACGAGCAGTACTTC CASSLGTGGTYEQYF
TRBJ2-2 . . TRBV10-3 TGTGCCATCAGTGAGATTTCGGCGGGAAGAAACACCGGGGAGCTGTTTTTT CAISEISAGRNTGELFF
TRBJ2-3 . . TRBV10-3 TGTGCCATCAGTGGGCTGGCTAGCGCGACAGATACGCAGTATTTT CAISGLASATDTQYF